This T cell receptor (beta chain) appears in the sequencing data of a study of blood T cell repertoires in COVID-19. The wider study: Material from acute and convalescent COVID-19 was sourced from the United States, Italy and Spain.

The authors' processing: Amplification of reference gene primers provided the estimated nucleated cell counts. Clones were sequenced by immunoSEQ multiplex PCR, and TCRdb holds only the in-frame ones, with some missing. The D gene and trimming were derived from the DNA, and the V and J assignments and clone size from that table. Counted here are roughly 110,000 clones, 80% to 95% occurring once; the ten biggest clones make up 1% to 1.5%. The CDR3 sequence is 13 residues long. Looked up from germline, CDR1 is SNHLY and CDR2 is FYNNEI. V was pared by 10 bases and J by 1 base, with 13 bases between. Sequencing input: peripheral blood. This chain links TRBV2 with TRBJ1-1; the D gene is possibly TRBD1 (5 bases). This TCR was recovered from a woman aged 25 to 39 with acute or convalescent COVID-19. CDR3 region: CATNLQENTEAFF. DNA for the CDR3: TGTGCCACCAACCTACAGGAGAACACTGAAGCTTTCTTT. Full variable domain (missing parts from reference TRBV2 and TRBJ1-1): EPEVTQTPSHQVTQMGQEVILRCVPISNHLYFYWYRQILGQKVEFLVSFYNNEISEKSEIFDDQFSVERPDGSNFTLKIRSTKLEDSAMYFCATNLQENTEAFFGQGTRLTVV.